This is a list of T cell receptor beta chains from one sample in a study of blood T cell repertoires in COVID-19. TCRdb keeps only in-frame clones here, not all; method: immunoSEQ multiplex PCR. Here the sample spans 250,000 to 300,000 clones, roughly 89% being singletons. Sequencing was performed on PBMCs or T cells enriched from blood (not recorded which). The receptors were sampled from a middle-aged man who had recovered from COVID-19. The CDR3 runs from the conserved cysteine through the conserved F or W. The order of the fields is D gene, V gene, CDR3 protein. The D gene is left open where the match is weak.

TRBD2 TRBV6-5 CASSYLPAGGTDTQYF
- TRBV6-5 CASRPTGTNYGYTF
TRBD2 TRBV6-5 CASSFLAGTYEQYF
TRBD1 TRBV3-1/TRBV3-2 CASSQAPDRGGYGYTF
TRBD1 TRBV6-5 CASRDRVLGPPLHF
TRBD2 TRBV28 CASSLPGLAGEGSRTGELFF
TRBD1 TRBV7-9 CASSDNYRGLEQFF
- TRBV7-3 CASSFDSSYEQYF
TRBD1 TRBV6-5 CASSYSRDRAPYEQYF
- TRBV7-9 CASSLLGGTAEAFF
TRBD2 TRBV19 CASSSTSGRAPYEQYF
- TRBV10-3 CAIQTAGNTEAFF
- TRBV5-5 CASSLAHTQVRSYRYEQYF
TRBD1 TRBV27 CASSQNRGPSRNTIYF
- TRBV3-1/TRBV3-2 CASSQDRYNEQFF
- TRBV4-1 CASRHSFLVAKNIQYF
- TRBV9 CASSRTGSAGELFF
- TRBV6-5 CSASGTQGSLYGYTF
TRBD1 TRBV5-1 CASRPTGDNSPLHF
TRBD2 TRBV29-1 CSAGAGLGNIQYF
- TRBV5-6 CASSLNPGYSNQPQHF
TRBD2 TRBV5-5 CASSPWLAGRDEQYF
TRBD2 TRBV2 CASTVGTRSVGELFF
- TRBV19 CASTDRTQETQYF
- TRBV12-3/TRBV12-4 CASSFGPNNEQFF
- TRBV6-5 CASSYRQANTEAFF
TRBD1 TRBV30 CAWIPGTGNGYTF
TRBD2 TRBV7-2 CASSFTSGSDEQYF
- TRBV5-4 CASSSGSSGNTIYF
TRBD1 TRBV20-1 CSASPMKGAYNEQFF
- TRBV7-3 CASSPTAGRDGYTF
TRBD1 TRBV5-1 CASSWTDEDRVASYEQYF
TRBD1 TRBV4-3 CASSLLTGTHEQYF
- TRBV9 CASSGVAGSMNTEAFF
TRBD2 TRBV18 CASSLAGTSYNEQFF
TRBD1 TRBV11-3 CASSSYRDRGYEQYF
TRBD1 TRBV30 CAWTGTGVYEQYF
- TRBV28 CASSLALTRTDTQYF
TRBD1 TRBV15 CATSGQGAVGYGYTF
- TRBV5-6 CASNLPSSYEQYF
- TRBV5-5 CASSRTPVNTGELFF
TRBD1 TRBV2 CASRWTGSDTGELFF
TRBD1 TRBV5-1 CASSLDDRARSGYTF
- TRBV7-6 CASSLAGQRGYTF
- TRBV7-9 CASSLAQTSEDREQYF
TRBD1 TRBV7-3 CASSIGTGSGYTF
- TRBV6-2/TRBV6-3 CASSYTTSSETQYF
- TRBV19 CASSIDGAGKQFF
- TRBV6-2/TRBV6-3 CASTPGNSRTYEQYF
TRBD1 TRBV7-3 CASSSGGSSYEQYF
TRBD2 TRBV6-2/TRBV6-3 CASSSRTSGSSYEQYF
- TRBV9 CASSVETERSNYGYTF
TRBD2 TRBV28 CASSRPGLAGLETQYF
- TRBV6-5 CASSYPGAQQETQYF